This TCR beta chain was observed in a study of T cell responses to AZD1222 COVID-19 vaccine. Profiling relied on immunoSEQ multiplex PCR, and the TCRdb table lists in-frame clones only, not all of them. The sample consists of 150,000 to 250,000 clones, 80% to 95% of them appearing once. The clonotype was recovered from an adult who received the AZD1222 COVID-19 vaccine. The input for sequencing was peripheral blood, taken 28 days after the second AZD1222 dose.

CDR3 region: CASSPPTEPGQKNEKLFF. The CDR3 DNA reads TGTGCCAGCAGCCCTCCTACTGAACCGGGACAGAAAAATGAAAAACTGTTTTTT. This chain connects TRBV9 to TRBJ1-4; 7 bases align to TRBD1. Germline V gene lookup returns CDR1 SGDLS and CDR2 YYNGEE. The CDR3 totals 18 residues. Trimming took 4 bases from V and 5 from J; bases not matched to a gene: 17.